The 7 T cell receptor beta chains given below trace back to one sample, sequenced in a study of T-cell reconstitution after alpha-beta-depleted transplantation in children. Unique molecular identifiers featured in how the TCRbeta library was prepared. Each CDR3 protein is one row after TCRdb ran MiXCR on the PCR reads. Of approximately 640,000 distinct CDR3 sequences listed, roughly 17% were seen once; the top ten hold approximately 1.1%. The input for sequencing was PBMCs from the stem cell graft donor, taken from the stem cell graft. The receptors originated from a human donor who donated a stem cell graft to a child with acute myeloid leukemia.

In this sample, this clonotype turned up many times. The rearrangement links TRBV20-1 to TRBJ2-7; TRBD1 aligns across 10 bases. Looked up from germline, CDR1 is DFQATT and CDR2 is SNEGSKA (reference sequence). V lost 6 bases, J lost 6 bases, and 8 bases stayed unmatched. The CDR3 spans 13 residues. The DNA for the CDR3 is TGCAGTGCCGGGGGACAGGGGAGCATCGAGCAGTACTTC. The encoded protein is CSAGGQGSIEQYF.

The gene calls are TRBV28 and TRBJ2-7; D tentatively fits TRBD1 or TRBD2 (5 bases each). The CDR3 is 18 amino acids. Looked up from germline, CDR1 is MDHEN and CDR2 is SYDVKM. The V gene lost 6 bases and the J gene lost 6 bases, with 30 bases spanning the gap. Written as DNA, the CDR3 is TGTGCCAGCAGCGGACCCGTCACCGGGACCATGTACGAGCGCGAGCAGTACTTC. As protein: CASSGPVTGTMYEREQYF.

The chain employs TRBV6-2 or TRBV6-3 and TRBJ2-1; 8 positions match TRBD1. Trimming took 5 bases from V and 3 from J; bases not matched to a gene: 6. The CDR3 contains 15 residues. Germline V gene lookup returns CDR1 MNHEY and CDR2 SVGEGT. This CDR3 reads CASSPQGAGYNEQFF. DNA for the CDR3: TGTGCCAGCAGTCCTCAGGGGGCGGGCTACAATGAGCAGTTCTTC.

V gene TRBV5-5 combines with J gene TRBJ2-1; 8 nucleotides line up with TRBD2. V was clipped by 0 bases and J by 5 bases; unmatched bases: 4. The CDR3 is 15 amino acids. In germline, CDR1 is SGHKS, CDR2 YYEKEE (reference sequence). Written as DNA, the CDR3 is TGTGCCAGCAGCTTGGGAGCGGGGGCCCACAATGAGCAGTTCTTC. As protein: CASSLGAGAHNEQFF.

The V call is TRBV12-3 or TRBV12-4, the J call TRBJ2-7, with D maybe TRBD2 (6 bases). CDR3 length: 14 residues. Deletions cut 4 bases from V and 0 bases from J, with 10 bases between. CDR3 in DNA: TGTGCCAGCAGTTATGGGGGGAGCTCCTACGAGCAGTACGTC. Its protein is CASSYGGSSYEQYV.

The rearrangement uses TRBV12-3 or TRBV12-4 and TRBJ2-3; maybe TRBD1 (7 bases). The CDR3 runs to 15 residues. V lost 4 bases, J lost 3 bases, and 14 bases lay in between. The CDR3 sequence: CASSSRGTVTDTQYF. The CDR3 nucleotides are TGTGCCAGCAGTTCCCGGGGGACAGTAACAGATACGCAGTATTTT.

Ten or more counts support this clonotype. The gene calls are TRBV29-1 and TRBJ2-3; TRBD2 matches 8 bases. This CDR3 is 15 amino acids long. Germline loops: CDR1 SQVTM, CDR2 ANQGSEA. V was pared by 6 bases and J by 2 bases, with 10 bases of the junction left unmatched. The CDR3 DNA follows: TGCAGCGTAGGAATAGCGGGGCCTTACACAGATACGCAGTATTTT. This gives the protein CSVGIAGPYTDTQYF.